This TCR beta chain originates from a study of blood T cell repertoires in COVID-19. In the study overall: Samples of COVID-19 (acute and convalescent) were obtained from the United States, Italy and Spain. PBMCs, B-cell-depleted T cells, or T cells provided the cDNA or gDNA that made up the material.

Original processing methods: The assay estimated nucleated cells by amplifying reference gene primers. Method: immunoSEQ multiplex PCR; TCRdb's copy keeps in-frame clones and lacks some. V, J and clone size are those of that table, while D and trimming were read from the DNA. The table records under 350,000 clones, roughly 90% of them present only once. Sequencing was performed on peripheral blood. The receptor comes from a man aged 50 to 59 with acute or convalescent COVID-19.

The CDR3 protein is CASGRDADTQYF. In DNA, the CDR3 is TGTGCCAGCGGCAGGGATGCAGATACGCAGTATTTT. This chain joins TRBV2 and TRBJ2-3; TRBD1 is a possible D gene (5 bases). Germline V gene data show CDR1 as SNHLY and CDR2 as FYNNEI. CDR3 length equals 12 residues. V was pared by 8 bases and J by 4 bases, with 10 bases between.